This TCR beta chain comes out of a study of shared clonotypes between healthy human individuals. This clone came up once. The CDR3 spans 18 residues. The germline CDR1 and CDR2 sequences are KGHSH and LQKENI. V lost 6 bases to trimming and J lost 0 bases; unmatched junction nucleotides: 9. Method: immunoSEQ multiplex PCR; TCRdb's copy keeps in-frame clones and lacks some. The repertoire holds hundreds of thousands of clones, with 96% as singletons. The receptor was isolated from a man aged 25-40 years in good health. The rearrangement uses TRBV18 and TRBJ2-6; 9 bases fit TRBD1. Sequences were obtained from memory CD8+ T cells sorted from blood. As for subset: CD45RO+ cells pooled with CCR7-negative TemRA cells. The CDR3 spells CASSRGQGLFSGANVLTF. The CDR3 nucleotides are TGTGCCAGCTCGCGCGGACAGGGGCTTTTCTCTGGGGCCAACGTCCTGACTTTC.